This T cell receptor (beta chain) was sequenced during a study of blood T cell repertoires in COVID-19. Study in general: The United States, Italy and Spain were the sources of the acute and convalescent COVID-19 samples. T cells, B-cell-depleted T cells, or PBMCs provided the cDNA or gDNA that served as material.

CDR1 is SGHRS and CDR2 is YFSETQ in the germline V gene. The CDR3 runs to 14 residues. Trimming removed 2 bases from V and 7 bases from J, with 15 bases in between. Source study methods: Amplification with reference gene primers provided the estimates of nucleated cell counts. Sequenced by immunoSEQ multiplex PCR; TCRdb stores in-frame clones only, minus some. The D gene and trimming were derived from the DNA, and the V and J assignments and clone size from that table. The profile shows roughly 200,000 clones, around 84% of them singletons. Input material: peripheral blood. The chain carries TRBV5-1 and TRBJ1-2, with D uncertain. The TCR comes from a man aged 40-55 years with active or convalescent COVID-19. CDR3 DNA sequence: TGCGCCAGCAGCTTCGAGGCAGTTTTTGCTGGCTACACCTTC. It is translated as CASSFEAVFAGYTF.